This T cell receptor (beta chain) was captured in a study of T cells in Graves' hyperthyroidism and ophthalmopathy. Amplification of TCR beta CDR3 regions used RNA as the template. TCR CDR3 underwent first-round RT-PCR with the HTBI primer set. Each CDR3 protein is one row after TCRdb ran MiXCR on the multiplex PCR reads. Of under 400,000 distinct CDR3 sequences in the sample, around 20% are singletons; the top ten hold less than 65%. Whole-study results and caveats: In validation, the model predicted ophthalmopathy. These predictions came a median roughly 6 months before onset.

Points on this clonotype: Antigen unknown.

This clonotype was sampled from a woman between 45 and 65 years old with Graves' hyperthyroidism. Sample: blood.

CDR3: CASSQELTASYGYTF. CDR3 coding DNA: TGTGCCAGCAGCCAAGAACTAACCGCTAGCTATGGCTACACCTTC. The chain recombines TRBV14 with TRBJ1-2; D remains ambiguous. This CDR3 is 15 amino acids long. In germline, CDR1 is SGHDN, CDR2 FVKESK. Trimming took 0 bases from V and 4 from J, leaving 12 bases between them.